This TCR beta chain is from a study of cytotoxic CD8 clonotypes in ibrutinib-treated CLL. At the level of the study: Partial response occurred in 24 patients and complete response in 2; at median approximately 70 months, roughly 15 remained remitted and around twelve progressed.

Study results and caveats: Patients with sustained remission and those progressing were sampled at differing times.

The targeted sequencing depth was 1 in 200,000 to 1 in 1 million T cells. Data came from immunoSEQ multiplex PCR; TCRdb stores just in-frame clones and leaves some out. This sample has approximately 350,000 clones, with roughly 67% found just once. For this clone: Its target is not known.

Losses at the gene ends were 4 bases for V and 5 bases for J; bases not matched to a gene: 4. This CDR3 contains 14 residues. Germline V gene lookup returns CDR1 MGHRA and CDR2 YSYEKL. The clonotype comes from a human donor with chronic lymphocytic leukemia. V and J are TRBV4-1 and TRBJ2-5; 10 bases map to TRBD2. This specimen consisted of PBMCs, obtained after 36 months of ibrutinib treatment. The CDR3 here is CASSPSGSRETQYF. CDR3 in DNA: TGCGCCAGCAGCCCTAGCGGGAGCAGGGAGACCCAGTACTTC.